The 27 T cell receptor beta chains given below trace back to one sample, sequenced in a study of T-cell reconstitution after alpha-beta-depleted transplantation in children. Library preparation (for TCRbeta) was performed with unique molecular identifiers. MiXCR was run by TCRdb on the PCR reads, yielding one entry per CDR3 protein. The top ten clones hold 3.3% of a sample with some 550,000 distinct CDR3 sequences, about a sixth of them seen once. Sequenced material: PBMCs from the stem cell graft donor, taken from the stem cell graft. Source of these receptors: a human donor who donated a stem cell graft to a child with acute lymphoblastic leukemia.

This clonotype was observed a few times. The chain has TRBV6-5 and TRBJ2-7, with D uncertain. V was clipped by 6 bases and J by 3 bases, with 15 bases between them. The germline V gene encodes CDR1 MNHEY and CDR2 SVGAGI. The length of the CDR3 is 14 residues. CDR3 bases: TGTGCCAGCAGCAACCCGAGACAAATCTACGAGCAGTACTTC. Protein product: CASSNPRQIYEQYF.

This rearrangement joins TRBV28 to TRBJ2-5; either TRBD1 or TRBD2 may supply D (5 bases each). Trimming took off 5 bases at V and 4 bases at J, with 14 bases between the two ends. The CDR3 runs 14 residues. Germline CDR1 is MDHEN and CDR2 is SYDVKM. The CDR3 spells CASSASLGVETQYF. Here the CDR3 DNA reads TGTGCCAGCAGTGCTTCATTGGGGGTAGAGACCCAGTACTTC. Filled out from reference TRBV28 and TRBJ2-5, the complete variable domain reads DVKVTQSSRYLVKRTGEKVFLECVQDMDHENMFWYRQDPGLGLRLIYFSYDVKMKEKGDIPEGYSVSREKKERFSLILESASTNQTSMYLCASSASLGVETQYFGPGTRLLVL.

This clonotype was recorded a few times. The rearrangement joins TRBV2 to TRBJ2-1; 8 bases are shared with TRBD2. The CDR3 covers 14 residues. The V gene's germline CDR1 is SNHLY and CDR2 FYNNEI. J lost 3 bases, V lost 9 bases, and 7 bases had no gene match. CDR3 amino acids: CASFTGTSYNEQFF. Written as DNA, the CDR3 is TGTGCCAGTTTTACCGGGACTAGCTACAATGAGCAGTTCTTC.

The gene calls are TRBV20-1 and TRBJ1-5; the D gene is possibly TRBD1 (6 bases). The CDR3 runs to 15 residues. CDR1 is DFQATT and CDR2 is SNEGSKA in the germline V gene (reference sequence). V lost 6 bases and J lost 4, with 19 bases in between. CDR3 in DNA: TGCAGTGCCCCAGTGAATACAGGGCCAAATCAGCCCCAGCATTTT. Protein: CSAPVNTGPNQPQHF.

This CDR3 is CASSQQLYTGGNQPQHF. In DNA form, the CDR3 reads TGTGCCAGCAGCCAACAGCTGTACACAGGGGGCAATCAGCCCCAGCATTTT. V is TRBV3-1 and J is TRBJ1-5; 7 nucleotides align to TRBD1. CDR3 length: 17 amino acids. V lost 2 bases, J lost 2 bases, and 9 bases stayed unmatched. Germline lookup yields CDR1 LGHDT and CDR2 YNNKEL (reference sequence).

The V call is TRBV6-5, the J call TRBJ1-2, with 8 bases lining up with TRBD1. CDR3 length: 14 amino acids. Looked up from germline, CDR1 is MNHEY and CDR2 is SVGAGI. J lost 7 bases, V lost 2 bases, and 6 bases had no gene match. CDR3 DNA: TGTGCCAGCAGTTACGACAGGGGCTGGGGTGGCTACACCTTC. Amino acids: CASSYDRGWGGYTF.

The J gene is TRBJ2-7, the V gene TRBV3-1; TRBD1 matches 7 bases. This CDR3 spans 15 amino acids. The V and J ends lost 0 bases and 3 bases, in that order; junction bases with no gene match: 5. Germline CDR1 LGHDT, CDR2 YNNKEL (reference sequence). CDR3 DNA: TGTGCCAGCAGCCAAGATCAAGACAGGGACTACGAGCAGTACTTC. Its protein product is CASSQDQDRDYEQYF.

This clonotype was counted a few times. The chain joins TRBV5-1 to TRBJ2-1; the match to TRBD2 covers 12 bases. The CDR3 extends over 16 amino acids. Germline trimming cut 4 bases from V and 3 bases from J; bases unmatched to any gene: 5. Germline values: CDR1 SGHRS, CDR2 YFSETQ. The CDR3 region has the DNA TGCGCCAGCAGCGCGCTAGCGGGAGGGGGCTACAATGAGCAGTTCTTC. Residues: CASSALAGGGYNEQFF.

This sequence joins TRBV6-2 or TRBV6-3 and TRBJ2-1; 8 nucleotides match TRBD2. The CDR3 is 20 amino acids. V lost 2 bases and J lost 0; bases outside the gene matches: 15. The V gene's germline CDR1 is MNHEY and CDR2 SVGEGT. Here the CDR3 reads CASSYQVTRTSWGSYNEQFF. For the CDR3, the DNA is TGTGCCAGCAGTTACCAAGTGACACGGACTAGCTGGGGCTCCTACAATGAGCAGTTCTTC.

The gene calls are TRBV10-3 and TRBJ2-1, with TRBD1 as a possible D gene (5 bases). Between the trimmed V and J ends, which lost 8 bases and 12 bases, there was a span of 20 bases. Germline CDR1 ENHRY, CDR2 SYGVKD. This CDR3 region has 13 residues. CDR3 nucleotides: TGTGCCATCTCCACAGGCCTAGGTCCAGGGCAGTTCTTC. The encoded protein is CAISTGLGPGQFF.

The genes are TRBV12-3 or TRBV12-4 and TRBJ2-1, with 9 bases that match TRBD1. V shed 6 bases, J shed 5 bases, and the junction held 8 bases outside the gene matches. CDR3 length: 15 residues. The CDR3 sequence: CASSLGTGWDNEQFF. The CDR3, as DNA: TGTGCCAGCAGCCTCGGGACAGGGTGGGACAATGAGCAGTTCTTC.

The gene calls are TRBV7-6 and TRBJ2-1, with 10 bases matching TRBD2. Germline lookup yields CDR1 SGHVS and CDR2 FNYEAQ. CDR3 size: 18 residues. J lost 4 bases, V lost 5 bases, and 14 bases had no gene match. CDR3 sequence (DNA): TGTGCCAGCAGCCCTGAGGTCCTAGCGGGAGTATCGTACAATGAGCAGTTCTTC. Translation: CASSPEVLAGVSYNEQFF.

This clonotype was found many times. The chain has TRBV5-1 and TRBJ1-5; D is uncertain. This CDR3 comprises 15 residues. V was cut by 2 bases and J by 0 bases, with 9 bases left in between. Germline CDR1 is SGHRS and CDR2 is YFSETQ. The CDR3 here is CASSLDGYSNQPQHF. The DNA for the CDR3 is TGCGCCAGCAGCTTAGACGGGTATAGCAATCAGCCCCAGCATTTT. The whole variable domain, remainder taken from reference TRBV5-1 and TRBJ1-5, is KAGVTQTPRYLIKTRGQQVTLSCSPISGHRSVSWYQQTPGQGLQFLFEYFSETQRNKGNFPGRFSGRQFSNSRSEMNVSTLELGDSALYLCASSLDGYSNQPQHFGDGTRLSIL.

V is TRBV12-3 or TRBV12-4 and J is TRBJ2-7; 8 bases match TRBD2. This CDR3 has 13 amino acids. Trimming at V came to 7 bases and at J to 3 bases, leaving 5 bases not matched to a gene. The CDR3 DNA reads TGTGCCAGCAACGTAGCGGGAAACTACGAGCAGTACTTC. Translating gives CASNVAGNYEQYF.

Details on this clonotype: Relative to the germline gene, one junction end is altered; a read error may explain this. V and J are TRBV7-8 and TRBJ2-3; no clear D. The CDR3 has 14 amino acids. Germline V gives CDR1 SGHVS, CDR2 FQNEAQ. CDR3: CASSLSLSTDPQYF. The CDR3 DNA is TGTGCCAGCAGCTTAAGCCTAAGCACAGATCCGCAGTATTTT.

The V call is TRBV6-5, the J call TRBJ1-1; TRBD1 agrees at 8 bases. V was clipped by 4 bases and J by 3 bases; unmatched bases: 7. The CDR3 extends over 15 amino acids. The germline V gene has CDR1 MNHEY and CDR2 SVGAGI. CDR3 in amino acids: CASSSGGMGDTEAFF. The CDR3 DNA reads TGTGCCAGCAGTTCAGGGGGCATGGGGGACACTGAAGCTTTCTTT.

This chain connects TRBV9 to TRBJ1-2, with D maybe TRBD1 (5 bases). The V end was cut by 3 bases, the J end by 0 bases, with 15 bases between. Germline V gene lookup returns CDR1 SGDLS and CDR2 YYNGEE. CDR3 length: 16 amino acids. The CDR3 nucleotides read TGTGCCAGCAGCGATGTTGCGGGGGGAGCTAACTATGGCTACACCTTC. Protein sequence: CASSDVAGGANYGYTF.

V gene TRBV7-9 combines with J gene TRBJ2-7; D possibly uses TRBD1 or TRBD2 (5 bases each). Germline lookup yields CDR1 SEHNR and CDR2 FQNEAQ (reference sequence). The CDR3 contains 15 residues. V was shortened by 5 bases and J by 1 base, with 15 bases between the two germline ends. The CDR3 DNA is TGTGCCAGCAGCGTGTTCGGGACGGCATCCTACGAGCAGTACTTC. It encodes CASSVFGTASYEQYF.

This clonotype occurred a few times. The genes are TRBV5-5 and TRBJ2-1; 12 bases align to TRBD2. From germline, CDR1 is SGHKS and CDR2 YYEKEE (reference sequence). V gave up 4 bases and J gave up 7 bases; unmatched junction bases: 9. CDR3 length equals 16 residues. The CDR3 DNA is TGTGCCAGCAGCGCCCCCGGACTAGCGGGGCAAAATGAGCAGTTCTTC. Its translation is CASSAPGLAGQNEQFF.

This clonotype appeared a few times. The chain employs TRBV5-1 and TRBJ2-5; D is possibly TRBD1 (6 bases). Per the germline V gene, CDR1 is SGHRS and CDR2 is YFSETQ. V shed 6 bases and J shed 2 bases, with 14 bases lying between them. The CDR3 contains 14 residues. As DNA, the CDR3 is TGCGCCAGCAACTTCCGGGACACGCAAGAGACCCAGTACTTC. It specifies CASNFRDTQETQYF. Full variable domain (outside the CDR3, taken from reference TRBV5-1 and TRBJ2-5): KAGVTQTPRYLIKTRGQQVTLSCSPISGHRSVSWYQQTPGQGLQFLFEYFSETQRNKGNFPGRFSGRQFSNSRSEMNVSTLELGDSALYLCASNFRDTQETQYFGPGTRLLVL.

The chain employs TRBV15 and TRBJ2-5; 11 bases fit TRBD1. CDR3 length: 14 residues. Trimming removed 9 bases from V and 1 base from J; junction bases left unmatched: 4. Germline V gene data show CDR1 as LNHNV and CDR2 as YYDKDF (reference sequence). CDR3 amino acids: CATRGTGGQETQYF. The CDR3 DNA sequence: TGTGCCACTAGAGGGACAGGGGGCCAAGAGACCCAGTACTTC.

This clonotype came up a few times. This chain uses TRBV7-3 with TRBJ1-1, with 7 nucleotides matching TRBD1. CDR1 SGHTA and CDR2 FQGTGA come from the germline V gene. This CDR3 is 16 amino acids long. V was clipped by 2 bases and J by 3 bases; unmatched bases: 9. Here the CDR3 reads CASSLGGGISDTEAFF. CDR3 bases: TGTGCCAGCAGCTTAGGAGGGGGCATCTCGGACACTGAAGCTTTCTTT.

This clonotype was seen ten or more times. V and J are TRBV5-5 and TRBJ2-2; a weak D match, TRBD1 (6 bases). The germline CDR1 and CDR2 sequences are SGHKS and YYEKEE (reference sequence). Trimming removed 4 bases from V and 5 bases from J, with 15 bases in between. The CDR3 spans 15 residues. CDR3 DNA: TGTGCCAGCAGCCCCAAGGGGGTGGATACCGGGGAGCTGTTTTTT. Amino acids: CASSPKGVDTGELFF.

Of note for this clonotype: An end of the junction does not agree with germline; a read error may underlie this. The CDR3 loop is CGSSQEGLARNEQFF. The CDR3, as DNA: TGTGGCAGCAGCCAAGAAGGACTAGCGCGCAATGAGCAGTTCTTC. The chain is built from TRBV4-2 and TRBJ2-1, with 9 bases matching TRBD2. Germline CDR1 reads LGHNA; CDR2 reads YNFKEQ. The CDR3 loop spans 15 amino acids.

The chain employs TRBV4-1 and TRBJ1-2; no definite D call. The germline V and J ends were trimmed by 1 base and 3 bases, with 12 bases remaining between them. Germline V gives CDR1 MGHRA, CDR2 YSYEKL. The CDR3 covers 15 residues. The CDR3 DNA is TGCGCCAGCAGCCAAGGAGGCGGCCGACACTATGGCTACACCTTC. Translated, it gives CASSQGGGRHYGYTF.

The V and J genes are TRBV12-3 or TRBV12-4 and TRBJ1-4; 8 nucleotides align to TRBD1. V lost 5 bases, J lost 4 bases, and 3 bases stayed unmatched. CDR3 length: 14 residues. In nucleotides, the CDR3 is TGTGCCAGCAGTCCGGGACAGGTTAATGAAAAACTGTTTTTT. Translated: CASSPGQVNEKLFF.

This chain connects TRBV3-1 to TRBJ1-5; D not resolved. Deletions cut 3 bases from V and 9 bases from J, with 9 bases between. The CDR3 sequence is 12 residues long. Germline CDR1 reads LGHDT; CDR2 reads YNNKEL (reference sequence). The CDR3 DNA reads TGTGCCAGCAGCCACCTGGGTTTGCCCCAGCATTTT. This codes for CASSHLGLPQHF.